Reported below is one T cell receptor beta chain. The antigen is unknown. The record originates from a study of siplizumab effects on memory and regulatory T cells. General observations from the study: Roughly 80-97% of dividing CD4+ or CD8+ clones were without an attributable naive or memory phenotype. Siplizumab cultures yielded proliferating Tregs whose suppressive function was not confirmed.

Assays were performed on about 100,000 TCR templates per sample. TCRdb's copy holds only in-frame clones and misses some; the assay was immunoSEQ multiplex PCR. Here the sample spans some 100,000 clones, around 90% being singletons. V lost 8 bases, J lost 3 bases, and 9 bases stayed unmatched. The CDR3 is 15 amino acids. Germline CDR1 reads ENHRY; CDR2 reads SYGVKD. The TCR comes from a human donor in good health. Some clones in this sample may be carry-over from other donors' samples. This chain connects TRBV10-3 to TRBJ2-3; 9 positions agree with TRBD2. Material for sequencing was CD4+ T cells sorted from blood. The CDR3 is CAICASGMVTDTQYF. Written as DNA, the CDR3 is TGTGCCATCTGTGCTAGCGGGATGGTAACAGATACGCAGTATTTT.